Sequencing of this T cell receptor (beta chain) was carried out in a study of T cells in Graves' hyperthyroidism and ophthalmopathy. For the study at large: Sampling of peripheral blood happened at initial diagnosis, prior to any treatment. Findings and limits, study-wide: Stable hyperthyroidism and ophthalmopathy were separated using 13 V-J signatures.

There were TCR beta CDR3 regions amplified from RNA transcripts. The TCR CDR3 was amplified in a first-round RT-PCR using the HTBI primer set. A single record per CDR3 protein comes from TCRdb applying MiXCR to the multiplex PCR reads. The repertoire holds fewer than 900,000 distinct CDR3 sequences, with over 15% as singletons. As for this clonotype: Antigen: not known.

Each patient was aged 18 to 65 and had newly diagnosed hyperthyroidism of under 2 months' duration. V was pared by 0 bases and J by 8 bases, with 16 bases between. This CDR3 comprises 15 residues. Germline assignment: CDR1 MGHRA and CDR2 YSYEKL. This chain connects TRBV4-1 to TRBJ1-2, with D hard to call. The sequence was collected from a woman aged 45 to 65 with Graves' hyperthyroidism that later progressed to Graves' ophthalmopathy. The specimen was blood. The CDR3 nucleotides read TGCGCCAGCAGCCAAGAGGTACGGACCTACCCGGGCTACACCTTC. Translation: CASSQEVRTYPGYTF.